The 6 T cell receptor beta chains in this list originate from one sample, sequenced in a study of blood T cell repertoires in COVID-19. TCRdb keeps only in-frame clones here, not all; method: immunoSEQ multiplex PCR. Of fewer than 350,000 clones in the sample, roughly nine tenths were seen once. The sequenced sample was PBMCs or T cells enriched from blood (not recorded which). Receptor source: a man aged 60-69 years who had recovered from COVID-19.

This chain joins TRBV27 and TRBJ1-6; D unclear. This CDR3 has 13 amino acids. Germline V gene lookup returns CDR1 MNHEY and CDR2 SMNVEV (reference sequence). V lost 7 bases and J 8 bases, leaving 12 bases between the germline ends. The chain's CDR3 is CASTVRGDSPLHF. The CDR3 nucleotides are TGTGCCAGCACAGTGCGGGGAGATTCACCCCTCCACTTT.

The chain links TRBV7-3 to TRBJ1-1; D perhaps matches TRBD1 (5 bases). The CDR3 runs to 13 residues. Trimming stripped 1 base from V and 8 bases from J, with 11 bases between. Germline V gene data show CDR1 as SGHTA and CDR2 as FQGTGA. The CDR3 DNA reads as TGTGCCAGCAGCTTAAGGGAGGGGTTAGAAGCTTTCTTT. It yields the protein CASSLREGLEAFF. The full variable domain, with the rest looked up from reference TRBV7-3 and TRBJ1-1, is GAGVSQTPSNKVTEKGKYVELRCDPISGHTALYWYRQSLGQGPEFLIYFQGTGAADDSGLPNDRFFAVRPEGSVSTLKIQRTERGDSAVYLCASSLREGLEAFFGQGTRLTVV.

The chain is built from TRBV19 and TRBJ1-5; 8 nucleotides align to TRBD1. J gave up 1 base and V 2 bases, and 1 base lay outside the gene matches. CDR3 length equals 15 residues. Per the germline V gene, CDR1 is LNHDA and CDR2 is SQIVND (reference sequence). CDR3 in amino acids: CASSITGGSNQPQHF. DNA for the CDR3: TGTGCCAGTAGTATAACAGGGGGGAGCAATCAGCCCCAGCATTTT.

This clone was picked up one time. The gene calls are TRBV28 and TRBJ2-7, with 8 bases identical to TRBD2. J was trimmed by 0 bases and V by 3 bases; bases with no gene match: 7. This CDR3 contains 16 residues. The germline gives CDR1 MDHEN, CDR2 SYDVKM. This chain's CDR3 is CASSFIEREHSYEQYF. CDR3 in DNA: TGTGCCAGCAGTTTTATAGAGCGGGAGCACTCCTACGAGCAGTACTTC.

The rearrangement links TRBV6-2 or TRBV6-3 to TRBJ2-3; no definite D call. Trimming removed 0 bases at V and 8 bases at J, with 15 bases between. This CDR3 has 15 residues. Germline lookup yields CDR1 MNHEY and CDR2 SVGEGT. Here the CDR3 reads CASSYSVASTVTQYF. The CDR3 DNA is TGTGCCAGCAGTTACTCGGTCGCGAGCACCGTTACGCAGTATTTT.

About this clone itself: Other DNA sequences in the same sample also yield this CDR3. The CDR3: CASSSQGPGNTIYF. CDR3 bases: TGTGCCAGCAGCTCGCAGGGTCCCGGAAACACCATATATTTT. The chain is built from TRBV7-8 and TRBJ1-3; D perhaps matches TRBD1 (5 bases). CDR1 SGHVS and CDR2 FQNEAQ come from the germline V gene. The CDR3 is 14 amino acids. Trimming stripped 4 bases from V and 4 bases from J, with 11 bases between.